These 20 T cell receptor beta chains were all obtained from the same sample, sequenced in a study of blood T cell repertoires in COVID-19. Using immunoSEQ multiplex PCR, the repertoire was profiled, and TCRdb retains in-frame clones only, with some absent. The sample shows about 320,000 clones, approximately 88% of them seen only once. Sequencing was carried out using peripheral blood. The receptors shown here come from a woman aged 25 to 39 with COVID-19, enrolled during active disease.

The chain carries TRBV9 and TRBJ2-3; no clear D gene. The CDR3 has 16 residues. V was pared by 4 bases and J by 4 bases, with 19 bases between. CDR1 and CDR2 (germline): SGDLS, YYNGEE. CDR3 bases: TGTGCCAGCAGCCCAACCTCACTATTTGGCGCAGATACGCAGTATTTT. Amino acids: CASSPTSLFGADTQYF.

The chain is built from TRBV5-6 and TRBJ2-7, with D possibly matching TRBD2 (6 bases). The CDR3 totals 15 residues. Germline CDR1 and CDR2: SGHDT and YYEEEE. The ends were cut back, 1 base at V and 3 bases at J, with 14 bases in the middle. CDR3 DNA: TGTGCCAGCAGCTTGATGGCTAGCGTTCTCTACGAGCAGTACGTC. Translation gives CASSLMASVLYEQYV.

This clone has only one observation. The CDR3 nucleotides are TGTGCCAGCAGCTCCCGGACTAGCGGATCCTTCACAGATACGCAGTATTTT. Translation gives CASSSRTSGSFTDTQYF. The V call is TRBV7-8, the J call TRBJ2-3; 10 positions match TRBD2. Germline values: CDR1 SGHVS, CDR2 FQNEAQ. The CDR3 has 17 amino acids. J gave up 2 bases and V 4 bases, and 9 bases lay outside the gene matches.

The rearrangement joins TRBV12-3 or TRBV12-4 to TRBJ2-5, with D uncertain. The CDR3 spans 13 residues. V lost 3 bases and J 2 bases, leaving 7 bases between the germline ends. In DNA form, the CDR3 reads TGTGCCAGCAGTTTGCAACAGCAAGAGACCCAGTACTTC. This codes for CASSLQQQETQYF.

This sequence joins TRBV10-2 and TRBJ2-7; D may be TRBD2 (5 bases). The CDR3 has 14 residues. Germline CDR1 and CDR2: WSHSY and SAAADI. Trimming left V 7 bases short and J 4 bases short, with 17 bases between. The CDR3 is CASKETGWGYEQYF. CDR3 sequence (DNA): TGCGCCAGCAAGGAAACGGGGTGGGGATACGAGCAGTACTTC.

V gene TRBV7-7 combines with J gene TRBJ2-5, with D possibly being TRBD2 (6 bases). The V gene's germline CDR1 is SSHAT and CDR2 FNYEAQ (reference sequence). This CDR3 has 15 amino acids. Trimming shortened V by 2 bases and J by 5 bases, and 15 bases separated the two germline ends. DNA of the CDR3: TGTGCCAGCAGCTTAATGGCGACTAGAGGGGAGACCCAGTACTTC. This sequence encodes CASSLMATRGETQYF.

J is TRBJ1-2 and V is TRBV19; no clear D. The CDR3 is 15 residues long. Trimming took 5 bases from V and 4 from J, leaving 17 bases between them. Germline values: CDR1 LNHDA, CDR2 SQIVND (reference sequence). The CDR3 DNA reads TGTGCCAGTAGTGCTGGTCGTGCGTTCCCCTATGGCTACACCTTC. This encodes CASSAGRAFPYGYTF.

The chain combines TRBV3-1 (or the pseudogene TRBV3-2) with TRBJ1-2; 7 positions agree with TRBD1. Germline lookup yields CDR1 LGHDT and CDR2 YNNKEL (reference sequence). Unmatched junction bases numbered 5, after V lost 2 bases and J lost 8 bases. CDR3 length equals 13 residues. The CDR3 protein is CASSQQTGLGYTF. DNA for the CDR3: TGTGCCAGCAGCCAACAGACAGGGTTGGGCTACACCTTC.

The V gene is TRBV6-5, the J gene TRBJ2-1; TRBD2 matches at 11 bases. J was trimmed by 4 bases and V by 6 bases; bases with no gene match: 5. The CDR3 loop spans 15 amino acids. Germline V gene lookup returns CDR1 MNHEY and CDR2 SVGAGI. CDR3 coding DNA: TGTGCCAGCAGCCCGACTAGCGGGGTTTACAATGAGCAGTTCTTC. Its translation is CASSPTSGVYNEQFF.

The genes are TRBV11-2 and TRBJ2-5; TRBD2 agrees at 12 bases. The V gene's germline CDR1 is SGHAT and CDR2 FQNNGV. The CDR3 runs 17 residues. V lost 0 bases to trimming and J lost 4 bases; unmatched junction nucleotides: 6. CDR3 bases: TGTGCCAGCAGCTTAGATCTAGCGGGGGGGCCCGGAGAGACCCAGTACTTC. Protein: CASSLDLAGGPGETQYF.

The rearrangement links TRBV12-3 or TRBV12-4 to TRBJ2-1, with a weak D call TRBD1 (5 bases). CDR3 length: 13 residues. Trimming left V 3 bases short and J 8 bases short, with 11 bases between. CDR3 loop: CASSLAGWDEQFF. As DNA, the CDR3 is TGTGCCAGCAGTTTGGCAGGGTGGGATGAGCAGTTCTTC.

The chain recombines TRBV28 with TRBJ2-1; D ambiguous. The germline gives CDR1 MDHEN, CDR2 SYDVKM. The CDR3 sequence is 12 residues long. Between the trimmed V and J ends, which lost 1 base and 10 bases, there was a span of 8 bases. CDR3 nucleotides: TGTGCCAGCAGTTTATTTAACGGGGAGCAGTTCTTC. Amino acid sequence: CASSLFNGEQFF.

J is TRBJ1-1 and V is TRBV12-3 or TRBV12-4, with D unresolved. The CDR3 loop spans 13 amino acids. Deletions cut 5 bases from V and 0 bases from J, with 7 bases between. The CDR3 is CASSIRVNTEAFF. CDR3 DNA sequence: TGTGCCAGCAGTATAAGAGTGAACACTGAAGCTTTCTTT.

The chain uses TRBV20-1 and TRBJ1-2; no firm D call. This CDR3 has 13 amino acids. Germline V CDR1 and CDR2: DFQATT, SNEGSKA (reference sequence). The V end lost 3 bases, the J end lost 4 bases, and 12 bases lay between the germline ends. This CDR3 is CSASSSPSYGYTF. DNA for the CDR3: TGCAGTGCTAGTTCCTCCCCGAGCTATGGCTACACCTTC.

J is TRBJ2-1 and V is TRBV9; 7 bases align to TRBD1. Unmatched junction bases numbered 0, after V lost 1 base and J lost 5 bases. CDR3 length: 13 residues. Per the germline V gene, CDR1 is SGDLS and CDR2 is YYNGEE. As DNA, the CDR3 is TGTGCCAGCAGCGTAACAGGGGACAATGAGCAGTTCTTC. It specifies CASSVTGDNEQFF.

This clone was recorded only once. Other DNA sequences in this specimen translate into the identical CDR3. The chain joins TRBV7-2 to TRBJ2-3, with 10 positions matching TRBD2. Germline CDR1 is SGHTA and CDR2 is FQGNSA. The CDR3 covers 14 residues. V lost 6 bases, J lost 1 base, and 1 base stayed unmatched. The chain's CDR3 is CASSLAGGTDTQYF. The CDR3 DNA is TGTGCCAGCAGTCTAGCGGGGGGCACAGATACGCAGTATTTT.

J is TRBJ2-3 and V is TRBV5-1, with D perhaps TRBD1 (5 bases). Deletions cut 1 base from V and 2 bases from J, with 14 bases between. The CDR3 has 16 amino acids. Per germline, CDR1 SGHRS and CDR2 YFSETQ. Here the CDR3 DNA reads TGCGCCAGCAGCTTGACGTTGCAGGGCGCCACAGATACGCAGTATTTT. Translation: CASSLTLQGATDTQYF.

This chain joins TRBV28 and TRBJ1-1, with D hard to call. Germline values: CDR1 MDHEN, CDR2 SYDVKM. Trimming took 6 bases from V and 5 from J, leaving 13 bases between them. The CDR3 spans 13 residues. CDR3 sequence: CASRSHGETEAFF. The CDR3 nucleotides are TGTGCCAGCAGGTCGCACGGGGAGACTGAAGCTTTCTTT.

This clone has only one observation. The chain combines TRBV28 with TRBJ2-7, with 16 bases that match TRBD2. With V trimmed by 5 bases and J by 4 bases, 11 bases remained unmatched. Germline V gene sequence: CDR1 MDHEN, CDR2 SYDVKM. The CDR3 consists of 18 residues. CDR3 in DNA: TGTGCCAGCAGTCGTCATCCGGGACTAGCGGGGGGGAGGTACGAGCAGTACGTC. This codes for CASSRHPGLAGGRYEQYV.

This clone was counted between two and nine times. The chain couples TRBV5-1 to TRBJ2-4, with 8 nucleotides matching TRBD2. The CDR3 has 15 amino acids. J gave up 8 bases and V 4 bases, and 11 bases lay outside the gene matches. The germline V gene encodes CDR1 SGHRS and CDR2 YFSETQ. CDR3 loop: CASSPTRGGEDIQYF. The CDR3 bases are TGCGCCAGCAGCCCCACTCGGGGGGGGGAGGACATTCAGTACTTC.